The source of this T cell receptor (beta chain) is a study of PD-1 blockade in classical Hodgkin lymphoma. Study-level findings and limits: Repertoire difference causes, possibly disease activity or prior therapy, remain undefined. Newly diagnosed patients were said to have less baseline TCR diversity than healthy donors did.

V shed 6 bases and J 7 bases; nucleotides not matched to a gene: 9. The CDR3 contains 15 residues. Germline CDR1 is LNHDA and CDR2 is SQIVND (reference sequence). Sequencing used immunoSEQ multiplex PCR; TCRdb keeps in-frame clones, though not all of them. The table has around 30,000 clones, 80% to 90% seen once. Time point specified: newly diagnosed, previously untreated cHL patient sample. Purified CD4+ T cells were obtained from thawed PBMCs through magnetic negative selection. Investigators turned to newly diagnosed, untreated classical Hodgkin lymphoma PBMCs for comparison. Turning to this clone: What it binds is unknown.

Material for sequencing was CD4+ T cells from blood. The chain carries TRBV19 and TRBJ2-1, with 10 positions matching TRBD2. The sequence was collected from a human donor with classical Hodgkin lymphoma. The CDR3: CASRRLAGGRNEQFF. Written as DNA, the CDR3 is TGTGCCAGTAGAAGATTAGCGGGAGGAAGGAATGAGCAGTTCTTC.